This TCR beta chain comes out of a study of metastatic and nonmetastatic thyroid tumors. About the study: Both malignant and benign thyroid patients supplied peripheral blood and tumor or nodule tissue samples, across which the repertoires of these patients were then compared.

In the case of this clone: Antigen unknown. Compared with germline, one end of the junction differs, possibly owing to a read error.

Among the patients, none had received any treatment before thyroid surgery. This CDR3 has 14 amino acids. CDR1 SGHVS and CDR2 FNYEAQ come from the germline V gene. Notes on the study in general: Relative to benign nodules, malignant thyroid tumors were reportedly characterized by significantly elevated TCR beta diversity in blood and tumor.

In the original processing: Clinicopathological groups of papillary thyroid cancer showed CDR3 differences that were used to build a distant-metastasis classifier. TCRdb re-called the PCR reads through MiXCR. The V and J calls reflect TCRdb's pipeline rather than the authors' work. Of over 40,000 clones listed, approximately 24% are singletons. Sequencing was performed on blood. This clonotype was obtained from a male donor with papillary thyroid cancer or a benign thyroid nodule (not recorded which). Some clones in this sample may be carry-over from other donors' samples. The chain employs TRBV7-6 and TRBJ2-7; no clear D gene. In DNA form, the CDR3 reads TGTACCAGCAGCCCTGATTCCGATGCCTACGAGCGGTACTTC. Amino acids: CTSSPDSDAYERYF.